Listed here are 28 T cell receptor beta chains from one sample, sequenced in a study of blood T cell repertoires in COVID-19. The protocol was immunoSEQ multiplex PCR, while the TCRdb copy is restricted to in-frame clones and leaves out a portion. The sample records 450,000 to 500,000 clones, approximately 85% being singletons. The material sequenced was peripheral blood. The receptors derive from a human donor in a cohort sampled during active COVID-19.

The count of this clone is one. V and J are TRBV10-3 and TRBJ2-2; 9 nucleotides match TRBD1. This CDR3 has 14 amino acids. J was trimmed by 4 bases and V by 10 bases; bases with no gene match: 7. Germline V lookup: CDR1 ENHRY, CDR2 SYGVKD. The CDR3 reads CATRDREGTGELFF. The CDR3 bases are TGTGCCACCCGGGACAGGGAGGGCACCGGGGAGCTGTTTTTT.

The rearrangement uses TRBV11-3 and TRBJ2-1; D remains ambiguous. Between the trimmed V and J ends, which lost 1 base and 0 bases, there was a span of 7 bases. The germline V gene encodes CDR1 SGHNT and CDR2 YENEEA. This CDR3 spans 15 amino acids. This chain's CDR3 is CASSLGASSYNEQFF. As DNA, the CDR3 is TGTGCCAGCAGCTTAGGGGCCAGCTCCTACAATGAGCAGTTCTTC.

The V and J genes are TRBV7-9 and TRBJ2-5, with 8 bases fitting TRBD1. CDR1 and CDR2 from the germline V gene are SEHNR and FQNEAQ (reference sequence). V trimming: 4 bases; J trimming: 5 bases; junction bases outside the gene matches: 6. This CDR3 has 14 amino acids. CDR3 in amino acids: CASSSHRGMETQYF. CDR3 bases: TGTGCCAGCAGCTCCCACAGGGGGATGGAGACCCAGTACTTC. Based on the CDR3 plus reference TRBV7-9 and TRBJ2-5, the full variable domain is DTGVSQNPRHKITKRGQNVTFRCDPISEHNRLYWYRQTLGQGPEFLTYFQNEAQLEKSRLLSDRFSAERPKGSFSTLEIQRTEQGDSAMYLCASSSHRGMETQYFGPGTRLLVL.

The V gene is TRBV29-1, the J gene TRBJ2-3; 11 nucleotides align to TRBD2. From germline, CDR1 is SQVTM and CDR2 ANQGSEA. V lost 6 bases to trimming and J lost 2 bases; unmatched junction nucleotides: 4. This CDR3 has 14 amino acids. This CDR3 reads CSVGTSGATDTQYF. The CDR3 DNA reads as TGCAGCGTGGGGACTAGCGGAGCCACAGATACGCAGTATTTT.

This chain uses TRBV3-1 (or the pseudogene TRBV3-2) with TRBJ2-3; 7 bases align to TRBD2. Germline CDR1 and CDR2: LGHDT and YNNKEL (reference sequence). V lost 3 bases to trimming and J lost 10 bases; unmatched junction nucleotides: 10. CDR3 length equals 14 residues. CDR3 in amino acids: CASSHIASGNSQYF. In nucleotides, the CDR3 is TGTGCCAGCAGCCATATCGCTAGCGGAAATTCGCAGTATTTT.

The chain has TRBV7-9 and TRBJ2-7; D may be TRBD1 (5 bases). V was shortened by 1 base and J by 3 bases, with 13 bases between the two germline ends. CDR3 length: 15 amino acids. Germline V lookup: CDR1 SEHNR, CDR2 FQNEAQ (reference sequence). The CDR3 region is CASSLGGAGNYEQYF. The CDR3 nucleotides are TGTGCCAGCAGCTTAGGTGGGGCAGGCAACTACGAGCAGTACTTC.

The chain employs TRBV12-5 and TRBJ1-3, with 8 positions matching TRBD1. With 2 bases clipped from V and 0 bases from J, the junction kept 3 bases outside the gene matches. CDR1 is LGHNT and CDR2 is FRNRAP in the germline V gene. The CDR3 runs 16 residues. The DNA for the CDR3 is TGTGCTAGTGGTTTGACGACAGGGGCCTCTGGAAACACCATATATTTT. Protein product: CASGLTTGASGNTIYF.

This clone turned up a few times. The rearrangement uses TRBV19 and TRBJ2-1; the match to TRBD1 covers 8 bases. CDR3 size: 17 residues. Looked up from germline, CDR1 is LNHDA and CDR2 is SQIVND (reference sequence). After removal of 3 bases from V and 5 bases from J, the junction contained 12 bases not matched to a gene. The CDR3 loop reads CASSIASGTGYHNEQFF. The CDR3 DNA reads TGTGCCAGTAGTATCGCCTCCGGGACAGGATACCACAATGAGCAGTTCTTC.

The V gene is TRBV11-3, the J gene TRBJ2-1, with a weak D call TRBD2 (5 bases). This CDR3 is built from 13 residues. V lost 1 base to trimming and J lost 4 bases, with 5 bases between them. Looked up from germline, CDR1 is SGHNT and CDR2 is YENEEA. The CDR3 DNA sequence: TGTGCCAGCAGCTTAGGACTATACAATGAGCAGTTCTTC. Translating it yields CASSLGLYNEQFF.

The V and J genes are TRBV5-6 and TRBJ2-7, with 14 nucleotides matching TRBD2. Germline V gives CDR1 SGHDT, CDR2 YYEEEE. The CDR3 loop spans 16 amino acids. J gave up 3 bases and V 4 bases, and 6 bases lay outside the gene matches. The CDR3 bases are TGTGCCAGCAGCGGACTAGCGGGAGGTAATTACTACGAGCAGTACTTC. It specifies CASSGLAGGNYYEQYF.

This clone was detected only once. A much larger clone sits a single nucleotide away, making a read error possible. This same CDR3 is encoded by further DNA sequences in the sample. V is TRBV5-6 and J is TRBJ1-1, with D possibly being TRBD1 (5 bases). V was clipped by 4 bases and J by 1 base, with 8 bases between them. Germline CDR1 is SGHDT and CDR2 is YYEEEE. The CDR3 covers 13 residues. The CDR3 DNA reads as TGTGCCAGCAGCCTGGACACGAACACTGAAGCTTTCTTT. This translates into CASSLDTNTEAFF.

The chain recombines TRBV7-2 with TRBJ2-7, with 7 bases lining up with TRBD2. The junction had 9 bases not matched to a gene; V was cut back by 3 bases and J by 4 bases. Germline values: CDR1 SGHTA, CDR2 FQGNSA. The CDR3 loop spans 15 amino acids. The CDR3 reads CASSFHMGGGYEQYF. The CDR3 DNA sequence: TGTGCCAGCAGCTTCCATATGGGCGGGGGTTACGAGCAGTACTTC.

The chain is built from TRBV10-2 and TRBJ2-2; D may be TRBD2 (6 bases). Between the trimmed V and J ends, which lost 8 bases and 1 base, there was a span of 8 bases. Germline V gene sequence: CDR1 WSHSY, CDR2 SAAADI. The CDR3 runs to 13 residues. The CDR3 loop is CASGRGNTGELFF. CDR3 bases: TGCGCCAGCGGGCGGGGGAACACCGGGGAGCTGTTTTTT.

This clone was picked up one time. This chain uses TRBV10-1 with TRBJ2-7; D is possibly TRBD1 (5 bases). CDR1 and CDR2 (germline): WNHNN, SYGVQD (reference sequence). Between the trimmed V and J ends, which lost 7 bases and 5 bases, there was a span of 18 bases. This CDR3 has 14 residues. The CDR3 sequence: CASMLTVLFHEQYF. The CDR3 DNA sequence: TGCGCCAGCATGCTGACAGTGTTGTTCCACGAGCAGTACTTC.

J is TRBJ2-1 and V is TRBV20-1, with a possible D match to TRBD1 (6 bases). Trimming took off 3 bases at V and 7 bases at J, with 19 bases between the two ends. Germline V lookup: CDR1 DFQATT, CDR2 SNEGSKA (reference sequence). The CDR3 spans 15 residues. CDR3 region: CSASSSRGMGNEQFF. The CDR3 DNA follows: TGCAGTGCTAGTAGTAGCAGGGGCATGGGGAATGAGCAGTTCTTC.

The chain joins TRBV5-1 to TRBJ2-3, with TRBD1 matching over 12 bases. Germline-derived CDR1 and CDR2 are SGHRS and YFSETQ. The CDR3 has 17 residues. Losses at the gene ends were 3 bases for V and 5 bases for J; bases not matched to a gene: 10. CDR3 nucleotide sequence: TGCGCCAGCAGCTGGGGGACAGGGGGCCGATTAGTAGATACGCAGTATTTT. This sequence encodes CASSWGTGGRLVDTQYF.

The chain combines TRBV5-4 with TRBJ2-7; perhaps TRBD2 as D (6 bases). The CDR3 is 16 amino acids. CDR1 is SGHNT and CDR2 is YYREEE in the germline V gene (reference sequence). V gave up 4 bases and J gave up 4 bases, with 21 bases separating them. Here the CDR3 reads CASSTPRGAGLYEQYF. In nucleotides, the CDR3 is TGTGCCAGCAGCACGCCCCGGGGCGCGGGGTTATACGAGCAGTACTTC.

The V and J genes are TRBV12-5 and TRBJ2-2; the match to TRBD1 covers 8 bases. The length of the CDR3 is 16 residues. The germline CDR1 and CDR2 sequences are LGHNT and FRNRAP. V trimming: 3 bases; J trimming: 4 bases; junction bases outside the gene matches: 7. The CDR3 DNA reads as TGTGCTAGTGGTTTCGGACAGGGACTCCTCACCGGGGAGCTGTTTTTT. It codes for CASGFGQGLLTGELFF.

The chain links TRBV30 to TRBJ1-5, with no clear D. The CDR3 covers 13 residues. Trimming left V 2 bases short and J 2 bases short, with 7 bases between. Germline values: CDR1 GTSNPN, CDR2 SVGIG (reference sequence). CDR3 amino acids: CAWSTTRNQPQHF. CDR3 nucleotide sequence: TGTGCCTGGAGTACGACTCGCAATCAGCCCCAGCATTTT.

The chain recombines TRBV20-1 with TRBJ2-7; 7 nucleotides align to TRBD1. Losses at the gene ends were 3 bases for V and 1 base for J; bases not matched to a gene: 6. From germline, CDR1 is DFQATT and CDR2 SNEGSKA (reference sequence). There are 14 residues in the CDR3. The CDR3 nucleotides are TGCAGTGCTAGTAAGGGGGCACCTTCCTACGAGCAGTACTTC. Translating it yields CSASKGAPSYEQYF.

The chain links TRBV5-6 to TRBJ2-5; D remains ambiguous. The CDR3 is made up of 13 amino acids. V dropped 1 base and J dropped 4 bases, with 8 bases sitting between them. CDR1 and CDR2 from the germline V gene are SGHDT and YYEEEE. The DNA of the CDR3 is TGTGCCAGCAGCTTGAATAACGGAGAGACCCAGTACTTC. It encodes CASSLNNGETQYF.

The gene calls are TRBV4-2 and TRBJ2-3; 10 bases agree with TRBD2. The CDR3 length is 16 residues. V dropped 0 bases and J dropped 1; count of bases not matched to a gene: 1. CDR1 LGHNA and CDR2 YNFKEQ come from the germline V gene. This chain's CDR3 is CASSQDLAGGTDTQYF. The DNA for the CDR3 is TGTGCCAGCAGCCAAGATCTAGCGGGAGGCACAGATACGCAGTATTTT.

J is TRBJ2-2 and V is TRBV28; TRBD2 matches 7 bases. CDR1 MDHEN and CDR2 SYDVKM come from the germline V gene. Trimming cost V 4 bases and J 5 bases; bases outside gene matches: 16. CDR3 length: 18 amino acids. The CDR3 loop reads CASSSVRVAGPSTGELFF. The CDR3 DNA follows: TGTGCCAGCAGTTCGGTTCGCGTAGCGGGTCCTTCTACCGGGGAGCTGTTTTTT.

The chain uses TRBV7-6 and TRBJ2-3, with D hard to call. This CDR3 spans 14 amino acids. CDR1 and CDR2 (germline): SGHVS, FNYEAQ. V lost 5 bases, J lost 3 bases, and 12 bases lay in between. The CDR3 loop is CASSAYRGTDTQYF. For the CDR3, the DNA is TGTGCCAGCAGCGCTTATAGAGGAACAGATACGCAGTATTTT.

V gene TRBV5-1 combines with J gene TRBJ2-5, with 11 bases that match TRBD2. Germline V gene lookup returns CDR1 SGHRS and CDR2 YFSETQ. The CDR3 runs to 16 residues. Trimming removed 1 base from V and 5 bases from J; junction bases left unmatched: 7. In nucleotides, the CDR3 is TGCGCCAGCAGCTTGCAACTAGCGGGAGTGGGGGAGACCCAGTACTTC. Protein sequence: CASSLQLAGVGETQYF.

This CDR3 reads CSVGRQGHEQYF. The CDR3 DNA reads as TGCAGCGTGGGGCGACAGGGTCACGAGCAGTACTTC. The V call is TRBV29-1, the J call TRBJ2-7; 7 bases map to TRBD1. V was clipped by 6 bases and J by 5 bases; unmatched bases: 7. The CDR3 totals 12 residues. CDR1 SQVTM and CDR2 ANQGSEA come from the germline V gene.

V usage is TRBV11-3 and J usage is TRBJ2-1, with D tentatively TRBD2 (5 bases). CDR3 size: 18 residues. CDR1 and CDR2 from the germline V gene are SGHNT and YENEEA. The V end was cut by 1 base, the J end by 2 bases, with 18 bases between. CDR3 amino acids: CASSLAYQSGLTYNEQFF. The CDR3 DNA reads TGTGCCAGCAGCTTAGCTTATCAGAGCGGCCTTACCTACAATGAGCAGTTCTTC.

This sequence joins TRBV3-1 (or the pseudogene TRBV3-2) and TRBJ2-7, with TRBD2 matching 15 bases. This CDR3 is built from 19 residues. The junction had 10 bases not matched to a gene; V was cut back by 4 bases and J by 0 bases. CDR1 and CDR2 from the germline V gene are LGHDT and YNNKEL (reference sequence). The CDR3 reads CASSPGTSGRPIYSYEQYF. The CDR3 DNA is TGTGCCAGCAGCCCGGGGACTAGCGGGAGGCCAATTTACTCCTACGAGCAGTACTTC.